This TCR beta chain was retrieved from a study of CD8+ T cells in alopecia areata. Study-level results: Patients showed less clear TCR sequence sharing than mice, possibly partly because of HLA diversity. Elevated clonality characterized lesional scalp relative to normal scalp, particularly in alopecia totalis/universalis.

Details on this clone: Its antigen is not identified.

Sequencing used cDNA as its template, made by extracting RNA and reverse transcribing it. Assay used: immunoSEQ multiplex PCR; TCRdb lists only in-frame clones, some missing. The sample gives about 5,700 clones, under 80% of which show up once; around 11% is in the top ten. Lesional scalp punch biopsies and peripheral blood came from alopecia areata patients. V lost 3 bases and J 2 bases, leaving 16 bases between the germline ends. The CDR3 extends over 17 amino acids. Germline-derived CDR1 and CDR2 are MGHRA and YSYEKL. The TCR comes from a human donor with alopecia areata. The chain carries TRBV4-1 and TRBJ1-4; D unresolved. The specimen was skin, collected at week 0. The CDR3 nucleotides read TGCGCCAGCAGCCACCCCGACTGGTCTGTCACTAATGAAAAACTGTTTTTT. This sequence encodes CASSHPDWSVTNEKLFF.